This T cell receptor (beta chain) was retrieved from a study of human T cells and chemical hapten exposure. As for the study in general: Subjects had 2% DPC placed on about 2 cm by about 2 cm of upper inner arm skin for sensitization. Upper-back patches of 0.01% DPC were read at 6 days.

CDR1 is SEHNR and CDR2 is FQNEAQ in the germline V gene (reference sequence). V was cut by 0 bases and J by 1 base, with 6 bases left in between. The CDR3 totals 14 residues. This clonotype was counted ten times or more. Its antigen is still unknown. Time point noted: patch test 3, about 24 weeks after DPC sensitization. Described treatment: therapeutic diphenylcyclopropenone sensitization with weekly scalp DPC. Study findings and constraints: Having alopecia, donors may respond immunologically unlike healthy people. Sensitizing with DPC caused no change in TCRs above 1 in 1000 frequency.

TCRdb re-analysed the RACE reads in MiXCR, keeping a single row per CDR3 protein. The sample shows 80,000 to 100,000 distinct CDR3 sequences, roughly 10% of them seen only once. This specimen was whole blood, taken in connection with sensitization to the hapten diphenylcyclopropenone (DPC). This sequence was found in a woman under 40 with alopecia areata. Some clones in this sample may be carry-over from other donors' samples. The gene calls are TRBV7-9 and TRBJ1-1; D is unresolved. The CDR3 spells CASSLAVRNTEAFF. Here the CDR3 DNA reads TGTGCCAGCAGCTTAGCGGTGAGGAACACTGAAGCTTTCTTT.